This TCR beta chain was profiled in a study of tumor-infiltrating lymphocytes in primary liver carcinoma. Study-level points and caveats: Tumor specimens were characterized by a significantly higher top-250-clone fraction than blood (p = 0.039). It was tumor-adjacent and tumor-blood pairs that overlapped less than tumor region pairs did.

Blood RNA came from unsorted whole blood; germline DNA was also extracted. Patients carried chronic HBV infection without prior treatment. Blood samples of around 3.7 milliliters were drawn preoperatively. cDNA specific to TCR beta was made from 500 ng of total RNA, with a constant-region primer employed for priming. Amplification in three nested multiplex PCR rounds with slightly modified ARM-PCR gave rise to TCR beta libraries. Researchers ran the first two PCR rounds for ten to eleven cycles each with TRBV1-TRBV30 forward primers and a C-beta reverse primer. A single record per CDR3 protein comes from TCRdb applying MiXCR to the multiplex PCR reads. The table records approximately 330,000 distinct CDR3 sequences, approximately 65% of them present only once. V trimming: 1 base; J trimming: 1 base; junction bases outside the gene matches: 4. The CDR3 has 15 amino acids. Germline V gene lookup returns CDR1 SQVTM and CDR2 ANQGSEA.

This clonotype occurred many times. Its antigen is undetermined. The source material was peripheral blood. The clonotype was recovered from a man aged 40-49 years with primary liver carcinoma and hepatitis B virus infection. V usage is TRBV29-1 and J usage is TRBJ2-1, with 7 positions matching TRBD1. CDR3 nucleotides: TGCAGCGTTGAAGGAGGGGGCTTTTCCTACAATGAGCAGTTCTTC. The encoded protein is CSVEGGGFSYNEQFF.